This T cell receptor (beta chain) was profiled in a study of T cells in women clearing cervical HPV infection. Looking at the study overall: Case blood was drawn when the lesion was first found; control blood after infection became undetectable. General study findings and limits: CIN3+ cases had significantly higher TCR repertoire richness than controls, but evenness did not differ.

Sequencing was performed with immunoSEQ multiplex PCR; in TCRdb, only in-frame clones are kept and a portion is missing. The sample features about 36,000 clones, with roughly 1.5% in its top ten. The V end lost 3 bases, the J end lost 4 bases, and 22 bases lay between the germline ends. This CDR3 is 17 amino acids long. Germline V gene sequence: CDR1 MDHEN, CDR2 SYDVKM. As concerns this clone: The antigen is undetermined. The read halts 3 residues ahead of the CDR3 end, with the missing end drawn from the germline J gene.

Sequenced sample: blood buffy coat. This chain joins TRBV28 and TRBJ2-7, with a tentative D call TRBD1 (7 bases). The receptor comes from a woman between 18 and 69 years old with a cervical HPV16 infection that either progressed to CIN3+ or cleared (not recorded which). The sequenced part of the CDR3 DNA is TGTGCCAGCAGTTTGACACCCAACAGGGGAGGTCTTTACGAG. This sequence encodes CASSLTPNRGGLYE. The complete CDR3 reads CASSLTPNRGGLYEQYF.